The TCR beta chain described here comes from a study of CD8+CD57+ T cells in acquired aplastic anemia. As for the study in general: DNA recovered from sorted CD4+ and CD8+ cells had a mean of approximately 3.4 ug. Overall study results and limits: Some 28 CD8+ CDR3 sequences occurred in both the patients and the controls. Patients showed no significant difference from controls in CD8+ Simpson's diversity.

This clonotype occurred a few times. Its antigen is not known. Germline V gives CDR1 SGHTA, CDR2 FQGNSA. There are 13 residues in the CDR3. V was clipped by 5 bases and J by 7 bases, with 11 bases between them. CDR3 and TCR beta VDJ profiling relied on a genomic DNA template. Each CDR3 protein gets one entry after TCRdb re-called the reads with MiXCR. Found here are a few hundred thousand distinct CDR3 sequences, 61% of them singletons; the top ten hold around 32%. The source of this sequence is a human donor in good health. The rearrangement uses TRBV7-2 and TRBJ2-2; D might be TRBD2 (6 bases). The sample consisted of sorted CD4+, CD8+, or CD8+CD57+ T cells (not recorded which) from PBMCs. CDR3 in DNA: TGTGCCAGCAGCCCCGCGGGGTACGGGGAGCTGTTTTTT. It encodes CASSPAGYGELFF. The full variable domain, with the rest looked up from reference TRBV7-2 and TRBJ2-2, is GAGVSQSPSNKVTEKGKDVELRCDPISGHTALYWYRQSLGQGLEFLIYFQGNSAPDKSGLPSDRFSAERTGGSVSTLTIQRTQQEDSAVYLCASSPAGYGELFFGEGSRLTVL.